These 3 T cell receptor beta chains share one sample of origin, sequenced in a study of OX40 agonist ivuxolimab in advanced cancers. Generated by immunoSEQ multiplex PCR, the TCRdb table keeps only in-frame clones and is missing some. The sample has tens of thousands of clones, about 83% seen once; the top ten hold over 1.2%. The source material was CD4+ or CD8+ T cells sorted from blood, sampled in a trial of the OX40 agonist ivuxolimab. These receptors were obtained from an adult with an advanced solid tumor such as melanoma, head and neck, liver or kidney cancer.

The chain recombines TRBV10-1 with TRBJ1-3; D gene ambiguous. The germline CDR1 and CDR2 sequences are WNHNN and SYGVQD (reference sequence). V lost 9 bases and J 0 bases, leaving 15 bases between the germline ends. The CDR3 covers 15 residues. The CDR3 DNA sequence: TGCGCCAGGCCGGAGGCGGCGAGCTCTGGAAACACCATATATTTT. Translation: CARPEAASSGNTIYF.

The rearrangement links TRBV27 to TRBJ1-4, with D maybe TRBD1 (6 bases). V was clipped by 8 bases and J by 3 bases, with 16 bases between them. The germline gives CDR1 MNHEY, CDR2 SMNVEV (reference sequence). The length of the CDR3 is 15 residues. The CDR3 DNA sequence: TGTGCCAGCCGAGAGATCGACAGGTCTAATGAAAAACTGTTTTTT. This encodes CASREIDRSNEKLFF.

For the CDR3, the DNA is TGTGCCAGCAGCTTTCGGGGCAGCTCTGGAAACACCATATATTTT. It codes for CASSFRGSSGNTIYF. J is TRBJ1-3 and V is TRBV5-8; the D gene is possibly TRBD1 (5 bases). The CDR3 contains 15 residues. Trimming left V 2 bases short and J 0 bases short, with 9 bases between. Germline V lookup: CDR1 SGHTS, CDR2 YDEGEE.